The entry that follows covers one T cell receptor beta chain sequence. The data originate from a study of OX40 agonist ivuxolimab in advanced cancers. Study-wide context: Partial responses were achieved by three patients: one hepatocellular carcinoma, two cutaneous melanoma.

CDR3 size: 15 residues. Germline values: CDR1 MGHDK, CDR2 SYGVNS. Trimming shortened V by 1 base and J by 4 bases, and 10 bases separated the two germline ends. Some clones are missing from TCRdb's copy, which holds only in-frame ones; the method was immunoSEQ multiplex PCR. The repertoire includes tens of thousands of clones, 80% to 95% of them detected once, and around 2% sits in the top ten. Sequencing used CD4+ or CD8+ T cells sorted from blood, obtained in a trial of the OX40 agonist ivuxolimab. The rearrangement links TRBV25-1 to TRBJ1-4; D not certain. This TCR came from an adult with an advanced solid tumor such as melanoma, head and neck, liver or kidney cancer. CDR3 nucleotides: TGTGCCAGCAGTGAATGGGAGTTACTTAATGAAAAACTGTTTTTT. Translation gives CASSEWELLNEKLFF.